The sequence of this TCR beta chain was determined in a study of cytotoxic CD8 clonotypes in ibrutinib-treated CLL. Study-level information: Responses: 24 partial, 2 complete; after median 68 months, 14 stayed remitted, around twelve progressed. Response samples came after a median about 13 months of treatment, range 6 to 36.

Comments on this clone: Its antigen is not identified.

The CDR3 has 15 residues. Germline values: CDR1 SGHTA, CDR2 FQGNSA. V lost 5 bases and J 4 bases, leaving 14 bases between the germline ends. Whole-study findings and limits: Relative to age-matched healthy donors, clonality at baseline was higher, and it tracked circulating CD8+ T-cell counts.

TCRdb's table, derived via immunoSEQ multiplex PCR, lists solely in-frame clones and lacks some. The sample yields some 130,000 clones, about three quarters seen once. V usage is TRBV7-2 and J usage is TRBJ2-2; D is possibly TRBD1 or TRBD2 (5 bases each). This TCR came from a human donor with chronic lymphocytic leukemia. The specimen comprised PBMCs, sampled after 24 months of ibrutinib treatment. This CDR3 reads CASSRTGPGTGELFF. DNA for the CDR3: TGTGCCAGCAGCAGGACGGGACCCGGCACCGGGGAGCTGTTTTTT.